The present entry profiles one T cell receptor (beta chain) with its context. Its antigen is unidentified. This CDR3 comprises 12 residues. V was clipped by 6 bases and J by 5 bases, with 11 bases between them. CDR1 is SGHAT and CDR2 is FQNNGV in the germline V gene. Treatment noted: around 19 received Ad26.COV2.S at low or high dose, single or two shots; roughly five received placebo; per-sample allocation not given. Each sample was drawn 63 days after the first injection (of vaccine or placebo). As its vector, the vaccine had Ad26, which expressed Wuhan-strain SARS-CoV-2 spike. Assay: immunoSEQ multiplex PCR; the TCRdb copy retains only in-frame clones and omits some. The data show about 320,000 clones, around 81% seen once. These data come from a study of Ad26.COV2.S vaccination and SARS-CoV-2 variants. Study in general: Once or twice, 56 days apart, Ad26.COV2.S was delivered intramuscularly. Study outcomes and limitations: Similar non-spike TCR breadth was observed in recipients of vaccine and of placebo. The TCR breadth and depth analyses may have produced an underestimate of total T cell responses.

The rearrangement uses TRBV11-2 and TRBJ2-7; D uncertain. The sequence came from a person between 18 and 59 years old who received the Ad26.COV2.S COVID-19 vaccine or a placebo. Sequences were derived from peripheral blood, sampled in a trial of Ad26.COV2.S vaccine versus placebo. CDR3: CASRDETHEQYF. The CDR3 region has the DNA TGTGCCAGCAGGGATGAGACCCACGAGCAGTACTTC.